This record looks at one T cell receptor (beta chain) sequence and its context. The sample belongs to a study of cytomegalovirus exposure and HLA in healthy donors. The PCR ran on 60 Vbeta and 13 Jbeta primers. Here immunoSEQ multiplex PCR was the method, and the copy in TCRdb shows in-frame clones only, minus some. The data hold about 110,000 clones, with 75% observed a single time. The ends were cut back, 0 bases at V and 7 bases at J, with 13 bases in the middle. The CDR3 loop spans 14 amino acids. The germline gives CDR1 GTSNPN, CDR2 SVGIG (reference sequence). This clonotype was obtained from a male donor in good health and CMV-seropositive. Sample: PBMCs. J is TRBJ1-5 and V is TRBV30, with D perhaps matching TRBD1 (6 bases). The chain's CDR3 is CAWSVPRGQQPQHF. CDR3 nucleotide sequence: TGTGCCTGGAGTGTACCGCGGGGGCAACAGCCCCAGCATTTT.